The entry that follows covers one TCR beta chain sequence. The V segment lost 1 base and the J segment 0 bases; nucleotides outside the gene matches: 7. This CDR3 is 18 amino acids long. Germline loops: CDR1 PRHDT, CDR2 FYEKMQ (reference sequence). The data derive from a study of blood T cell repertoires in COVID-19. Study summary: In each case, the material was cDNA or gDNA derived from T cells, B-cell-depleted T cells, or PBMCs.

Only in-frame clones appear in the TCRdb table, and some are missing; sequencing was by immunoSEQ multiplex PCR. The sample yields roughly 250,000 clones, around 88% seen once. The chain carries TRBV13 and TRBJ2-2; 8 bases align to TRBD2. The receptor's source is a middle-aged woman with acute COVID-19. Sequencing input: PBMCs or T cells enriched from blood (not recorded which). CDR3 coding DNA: TGTGCCAGCAGCTTAGCCCTGACTAGCGAATCGAACACCGGGGAGCTGTTTTTT. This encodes CASSLALTSESNTGELFF.